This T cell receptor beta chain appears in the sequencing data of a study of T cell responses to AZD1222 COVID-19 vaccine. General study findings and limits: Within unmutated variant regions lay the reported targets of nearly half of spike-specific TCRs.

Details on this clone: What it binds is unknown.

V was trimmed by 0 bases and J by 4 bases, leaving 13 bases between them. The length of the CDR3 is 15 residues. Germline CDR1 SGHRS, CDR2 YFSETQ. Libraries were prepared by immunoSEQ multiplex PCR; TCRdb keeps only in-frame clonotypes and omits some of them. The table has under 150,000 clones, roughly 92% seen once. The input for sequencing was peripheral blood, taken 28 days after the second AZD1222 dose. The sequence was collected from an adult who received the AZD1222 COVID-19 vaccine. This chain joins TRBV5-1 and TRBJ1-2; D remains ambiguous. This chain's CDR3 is CASSLEGTSVYGYTF. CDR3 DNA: TGCGCCAGCAGCTTGGAGGGCACCTCTGTCTATGGCTACACCTTC.